The 3 T cell receptor beta chains reported below all come from one sample, sequenced in a study of blood T cell repertoires in COVID-19. Generated by immunoSEQ multiplex PCR, the TCRdb table keeps only in-frame clones and is missing some. The table lists more than 300,000 clones, roughly 86% of them singletons. The specimen was peripheral blood. The receptors derive from a woman in her 30s with COVID-19, enrolled during active disease.

This sequence joins TRBV6-2 or TRBV6-3 and TRBJ2-7; possible D gene TRBD1, 5 bases. CDR1 MNHEY and CDR2 SVGEGT come from the germline V gene. The CDR3 loop spans 15 amino acids. V shed 2 bases and J shed 1 base, with 12 bases lying between them. CDR3 sequence reads: CASSYRSAGSYEQYF. CDR3 nucleotides: TGTGCCAGCAGTTACAGATCGGCAGGGTCCTACGAGCAGTACTTC.

The chain is built from TRBV5-5 and TRBJ2-7; D not resolved. Trimming took 0 bases from V and 3 from J, leaving 7 bases between them. This CDR3 has 13 amino acids. Looked up from germline, CDR1 is SGHKS and CDR2 is YYEKEE (reference sequence). The CDR3 DNA reads as TGTGCCAGCAGCTTGGCCCAGATCTACGAGCAGTACTTC. Amino acid sequence: CASSLAQIYEQYF.

This chain links TRBV27 with TRBJ2-7; 7 bases are shared with TRBD2. Per germline, CDR1 MNHEY and CDR2 SMNVEV (reference sequence). V shed 7 bases, J shed 3 bases, and the junction held 15 bases outside the gene matches. The CDR3 has 16 amino acids. For the CDR3, the DNA is TGTGCCAGCAACCCCAAAGGCGGGAGAAATTACTACGAGCAGTACTTC. This sequence encodes CASNPKGGRNYYEQYF.